Each of the 13 T cell receptor beta chains below was sequenced from the same sample in a study of tumor and adjacent non-tumor tissue in lung cancer. The library came from three nested PCR rounds adapted from ARM-PCR protocols. TCRdb processed the multiplex PCR reads anew with MiXCR; each CDR3 protein has one entry. The table shows approximately 130,000 distinct CDR3 sequences, with 60% to 70% occurring only once. RNA was extracted from bulk tissue without any cell sorting. The sample taken for sequencing was lung tumor tissue. Every receptor here comes from a young man with non-small cell lung cancer.

On this clonotype itself: A read error may be the cause here, since a much bigger clone is one base away. The chain links TRBV5-6 to TRBJ1-2; TRBD1 matches at 9 bases. Germline lookup yields CDR1 SGHDT and CDR2 YYEEEE. V was clipped by 4 bases and J by 8 bases; unmatched bases: 9. The CDR3 is made up of 14 amino acids. DNA of the CDR3: TGTGCCAGCAGCCGAGGACAGGGGCGTAGAGGCTACACCTTC. As protein: CASSRGQGRRGYTF.

Details on this clonotype: A read error is possible here, since a much larger clone lies one base away. The CDR3 ends on some other residue instead of the conserved phenylalanine or tryptophan, so this is likely a read error. The chain employs TRBV20-1 and TRBJ2-3, with a possible D match to TRBD2 (5 bases). V dropped 1 base and J dropped 6 bases, with 8 bases sitting between them. The CDR3 sequence is 12 residues long. CDR1 DFQATT and CDR2 SNEGSKA come from the germline V gene (reference sequence). CDR3 protein: CSARGVADTQYI. The CDR3 region has the DNA TGCAGTGCTAGAGGGGTAGCGGATACGCAGTATATT.

On this clonotype itself: A much more abundant neighbour one base away suggests this may be a read error. The rearrangement joins TRBV12-3 or TRBV12-4 to TRBJ2-4, with D tentatively TRBD1 (5 bases). The CDR3 has 15 residues. This CDR3 is CASSLQGSAKNNQYF. CDR3 sequence (DNA): TGTGCCAGCAGTTTACAGGGATCGGCCAAAAACAATCAGTACTTC.

This clonotype was picked up one time. The junction differs from germline at one of its ends, possibly a read error. The genes are TRBV20-1 and TRBJ2-2; a weak D match, TRBD2 (5 bases). In germline, CDR1 is DFQATT, CDR2 SNEGSKA (reference sequence). The CDR3 has 14 amino acids. The CDR3 spells CSARPQSNTGEMFF. CDR3 DNA sequence: TGCAGTGCTAGACCACAGTCTAACACCGGGGAGATGTTTTTT.

This clonotype came up a few times. Germline and junction disagree at one end, which may indicate a read error. The rearrangement uses TRBV15 and TRBJ2-7; D call uncertain. CDR3 length: 14 amino acids. In germline, CDR1 is LNHNV, CDR2 YYDKDF (reference sequence). The CDR3 spells CATSRDKLTYEQYF. The CDR3 bases are TGTGCCACTAGCAGAGATAAGCTAACCTACGAGCAGTACTTC.

Remarks on this clonotype: One end of the junction does not line up with germline, which may come from a read error. CDR3 region: CANSLSRDRGKRNTEAFF. CDR3 nucleotides: TGTGCCAACAGCCTTAGCCGGGACAGGGGCAAAAGGAACACTGAAGCTTTCTTT. V usage is TRBV11-3 and J usage is TRBJ1-1; 10 positions match TRBD1. The V gene's germline CDR1 is SGHNT and CDR2 YENEEA. CDR3 length: 18 residues.

The chain joins TRBV29-1 to TRBJ2-3; 10 bases line up with TRBD1. The CDR3 sequence is 13 residues long. Germline V gene sequence: CDR1 SQVTM, CDR2 ANQGSEA. The chain's CDR3 is CRGRQGALDTQYF. The CDR3 DNA reads as TGCAGGGGGAGACAGGGGGCCTTAGATACGCAGTATTTT.

This rearrangement joins TRBV14 to TRBJ2-3; D is perhaps TRBD1 (5 bases). Looked up from germline, CDR1 is SGHDN and CDR2 is FVKESK. This CDR3 has 14 amino acids. V gave up 0 bases and J gave up 6 bases, with 10 bases separating them. The CDR3 DNA reads as TGTGCCAGCAGCCAAGATATACAGGCGGATACGCAGTATTTT. Protein sequence: CASSQDIQADTQYF.

This clonotype showed up many times. This rearrangement joins TRBV29-1 to TRBJ2-1, with 8 nucleotides matching TRBD2. Per the germline V gene, CDR1 is SQVTM and CDR2 is ANQGSEA. The V segment lost 7 bases and the J segment 2 bases; nucleotides outside the gene matches: 4. The CDR3 totals 13 residues. For the CDR3, the DNA is TGCAGCGCCGTAGCGGGAACCTACAATGAGCAGTTCTTC. It translates to CSAVAGTYNEQFF.

Comments on this clonotype: This likely comes from a read error, as the CDR3 has no conserved phenylalanine or tryptophan at its end. V is TRBV4-2 and J is TRBJ2-7, with 7 nucleotides matching TRBD1. CDR1 is LGHNA and CDR2 is YNFKEQ in the germline V gene. This CDR3 region has 14 residues. The V segment lost 2 bases and the J segment 5 bases; nucleotides outside the gene matches: 6. The CDR3 coding sequence is TGTGCCAGCAGCCAATTTGGACAGGCCCACGAGCAGTACATC. The encoded protein is CASSQFGQAHEQYI.

This rearrangement joins TRBV20-1 to TRBJ2-7; D might be TRBD1 (6 bases). Trimming stripped 5 bases from V and 3 bases from J, with 17 bases between. Per the germline V gene, CDR1 is DFQATT and CDR2 is SNEGSKA (reference sequence). CDR3 size: 14 residues. The CDR3 sequence is CSALHEQGHYEQYF. CDR3 coding DNA: TGCAGTGCTCTACATGAGCAGGGGCACTACGAGCAGTACTTC.

This clonotype has only one observation. This may come from a read error, since a much larger clone is one base off. The conserved closing phenylalanine or tryptophan is absent in this CDR3, likely reflecting a read error. This chain connects TRBV6-2 or TRBV6-3 to TRBJ2-1; the match to TRBD2 covers 8 bases. The CDR3 totals 19 residues. The germline V gene encodes CDR1 MNHEY and CDR2 SVGEGT. Losses at the gene ends were 2 bases for V and 2 bases for J; bases not matched to a gene: 14. This CDR3 reads CASSYTPGGGAPTYNEQFL. The CDR3 DNA reads TGTGCCAGCAGTTACACCCCCGGGGGGGGAGCTCCAACCTACAATGAGCAGTTCTTA.

The chain employs TRBV11-2 and TRBJ1-2, with TRBD1 matching 11 bases. The CDR3 contains 15 residues. Germline CDR1 SGHAT, CDR2 FQNNGV. The CDR3 region has the DNA TGTATCAGCAGCTCCCGGACAGGGGGCCTCTATGGCTACACCTTC. Translated, it gives CISSSRTGGLYGYTF. Variable domain in full (rest from reference TRBV11-2 and TRBJ1-2): EAGVAQSPRYKIIEKRQSVAFWCNPISGHATLYWYQQILGQGPKLLIQFQNNGVVDDSQLPKDRFSAERLKGVDSTLKIQPAKLEDSAVYLCISSSRTGGLYGYTFGSGTRLTVV.